Presented here are 24 T cell receptor beta chains from one specimen sequenced in a study of neoadjuvant anti-PD-1 for oral cavity cancer (dated by TCRdb to about 2021). The receptor library was made with the immunoSEQ multiplex PCR assay. TCRdb mirrors the immuneACCESS table, restricted to in-frame sequences. Some clones are absent from its copies; in checked studies, under half trace to an unresolved V gene, and the reason for the others is unknown. Across this sample there are about 72,000 clones, with around 82% seen only once. Roughly 3.4% of the sample belongs to the ten largest clones. Per the publication, the time point label means: before neoadjuvant nivolumab. The sequences come from PBMCs, collected before nivolumab (anti-PD-1) treatment. These receptors came from a person aged 40 to 85 with oral cavity squamous cell carcinoma.

The rearrangement links TRBV5-1 to TRBJ2-3; D is unclear. The V gene's germline CDR1 is SGHRS and CDR2 YFSETQ. Trimming took off 2 bases at V and 4 bases at J, with 5 bases between the two ends. This CDR3 region has 12 residues. The CDR3 DNA is TGCGCCAGCAGCTTAGTTTCAGATACGCAGTATTTT. As protein: CASSLVSDTQYF.

The rearrangement joins TRBV30 to TRBJ2-7; D perhaps matches TRBD2 (5 bases). Trimming pared 7 bases from V and 4 bases from J, leaving 14 bases between. Germline CDR1 reads GTSNPN; CDR2 reads SVGIG (reference sequence). The CDR3 spans 12 residues. CDR3 loop: CASELDGYEQYF. The CDR3, as DNA: TGTGCCTCCGAACTAGACGGGTACGAGCAGTACTTC.

The chain employs TRBV21-1 and TRBJ2-7; the table calls TRBD2, which could not be checked here. TRBV21-1 is described as a pseudogene. This CDR3 contains 13 residues. The CDR3 DNA reads TGTGCCAGCAGCAAACGGGAGACGTACGAGCAGTACTTC. Translation gives CASSKRETYEQYF.

The chain uses TRBV9 and TRBJ1-4, with TRBD1 matching over 7 bases. The germline CDR1 and CDR2 sequences are SGDLS and YYNGEE. Trimming cost V 4 bases and J 0 bases; bases outside gene matches: 9. The CDR3 sequence is 17 residues long. CDR3 bases: TGTGCCAGCAGCCCAAGACAGGGCGGGGCAACTAATGAAAAACTGTTTTTT. Translated, it gives CASSPRQGGATNEKLFF.

The V call is TRBV6-1, the J call TRBJ1-2, with D possibly TRBD1 on 6 matching bases. This CDR3 spans 13 amino acids. The ends were cut back, 6 bases at V and 11 bases at J, with 19 bases in the middle. Germline assignment: CDR1 MNHNS and CDR2 SASEGT. CDR3 region: CASRPLGGLGYTF. For the CDR3, the DNA is TGTGCCAGCAGGCCCTTGGGGGGCCTCGGTTACACCTTC.

The chain carries TRBV5-4 and TRBJ2-1; D uncertain. From germline, CDR1 is SGHNT and CDR2 YYREEE (reference sequence). The V and J ends lost 1 base and 5 bases respectively, with 10 bases between them. The CDR3 contains 14 residues. The CDR3, as DNA: TGTGCCAGCAGCTTGACGTGGCAGAACAATGAGCAGTTCTTC. It translates to CASSLTWQNNEQFF.

The gene calls are TRBV6-5 and TRBJ2-7; D not resolved. Trimming shortened V by 2 bases and J by 3 bases, and 8 bases separated the two germline ends. Germline CDR1 and CDR2: MNHEY and SVGAGI. CDR3 length: 13 amino acids. CDR3 in DNA: TGTGCCAGCAGTTACGCGAAGCACTACGAGCAGTACTTC. Residues: CASSYAKHYEQYF.

CDR3 residues: CASIPKSGSYNEQFF. The CDR3 DNA reads TGTGCCAGCATCCCCAAGAGCGGGAGCTACAATGAGCAGTTCTTC. The chain employs TRBV11-1 and TRBJ2-1; 8 bases fit TRBD2. The CDR3 runs to 15 residues. The J segment lost 3 bases and the V segment lost 7 bases, leaving 8 bases of the junction unmatched. Germline assignment: CDR1 SGHAT and CDR2 FQDESV (reference sequence).

The count of this clone is one. V and J are TRBV11-3 and TRBJ2-2; 14 bases fit TRBD2. Trimming at V came to 2 bases and at J to 1 base, leaving 6 bases not matched to a gene. Germline V gene sequence: CDR1 SGHNT, CDR2 YENEEA. The CDR3 length is 19 residues. The CDR3 DNA sequence: TGTGCCAGCAGCTTAACGGGACTAGCGGGAGAACGGAACACCGGGGAGCTGTTTTTT. Protein sequence: CASSLTGLAGERNTGELFF.

V usage is TRBV30 and J usage is TRBJ1-5; 7 nucleotides line up with TRBD1. Trimming cost V 3 bases and J 2 bases; bases outside gene matches: 10. Germline V gives CDR1 GTSNPN, CDR2 SVGIG (reference sequence). This CDR3 region has 16 residues. The chain's CDR3 is CAWSSVGTVRNQPQHF. In DNA, the CDR3 is TGTGCCTGGAGCTCAGTGGGGACAGTTCGCAATCAGCCCCAGCATTTT.

This clone appeared a few times. This sequence joins TRBV6-6 and TRBJ2-5, with 8 nucleotides matching TRBD2. V was pared by 8 bases and J by 8 bases, with 13 bases of the junction left unmatched. CDR1 and CDR2 (germline): MNHNY, SVGAGI (reference sequence). There are 14 residues in the CDR3. In DNA, the CDR3 is TGTGCCAGCGGTCGTGATAGCGGGATTCCCACCCAGTACTTC. Its translation is CASGRDSGIPTQYF.

The chain uses TRBV7-2 and TRBJ2-3; no reliable D call. V was shortened by 1 base and J by 1 base, with 9 bases between the two germline ends. This CDR3 is 15 amino acids long. Germline CDR1 reads SGHTA; CDR2 reads FQGNSA. The chain's CDR3 is CASSLVYRRTDTQYF. CDR3 in DNA: TGTGCCAGCAGCTTAGTGTACAGACGCACAGATACGCAGTATTTT.

The V and J genes are TRBV29-1 and TRBJ1-2; D possibly corresponds to TRBD1 (6 bases). Germline assignment: CDR1 SQVTM and CDR2 ANQGSEA. The CDR3 has 12 residues. Trimming cost V 5 bases and J 5 bases, with 12 bases left between them. The CDR3 nucleotides are TGCAGCGTTAGGACAGCTCGGTATGGCTACACCTTC. It codes for CSVRTARYGYTF.

The rearrangement uses TRBV7-9 and TRBJ2-7; 8 positions match TRBD2. There are 13 residues in the CDR3. V shed 3 bases and J 10 bases; nucleotides not matched to a gene: 8. Per the germline V gene, CDR1 is SEHNR and CDR2 is FQNEAQ (reference sequence). As DNA, the CDR3 is TGTGCCAGCAGCTTTCGAAATAGCGGGAATCAGTACTTC. This translates into CASSFRNSGNQYF.

The rearrangement joins TRBV5-1 to TRBJ2-1, with 15 bases aligning to TRBD2. Germline trimming cut 0 bases from V and 8 bases from J; bases unmatched to any gene: 0. The CDR3 is 15 residues long. Germline V gene sequence: CDR1 SGHRS, CDR2 YFSETQ. The CDR3 reads CASSLGTSGRDEQFF. The CDR3 bases are TGCGCCAGCAGCTTGGGGACTAGCGGGAGGGATGAGCAGTTCTTC. Variable domain in full (rest from reference TRBV5-1 and TRBJ2-1): KAGVTQTPRYLIKTRGQQVTLSCSPISGHRSVSWYQQTPGQGLQFLFEYFSETQRNKGNFPGRFSGRQFSNSRSEMNVSTLELGDSALYLCASSLGTSGRDEQFFGPGTRLTVL.

This clone was found once. The chain links TRBV9 to TRBJ1-2; possible D gene TRBD1, 5 bases. The CDR3 has 12 residues. Trimming took off 8 bases at V and 5 bases at J, with 13 bases between the two ends. Per germline, CDR1 SGDLS and CDR2 YYNGEE. CDR3 in amino acids: CASAGLGYGYTF. DNA for the CDR3: TGTGCCAGTGCAGGGCTCGGGTATGGCTACACCTTC.

V is TRBV28 and J is TRBJ1-2, with D possibly matching TRBD1 (6 bases). This CDR3 is 14 amino acids long. Germline CDR1 is MDHEN and CDR2 is SYDVKM. The V gene lost 4 bases and the J gene lost 4 bases, with 13 bases spanning the gap. The CDR3 sequence: CASSSLTGSYGYTF. The CDR3 region has the DNA TGTGCCAGCAGTTCTCTTACAGGGAGCTATGGCTACACCTTC.

The J gene is TRBJ2-7, the V gene TRBV2; 13 positions agree with TRBD2. The germline gives CDR1 SNHLY, CDR2 FYNNEI. This CDR3 is 14 amino acids long. With 8 bases clipped from V and 2 bases from J, the junction kept 3 bases outside the gene matches. The CDR3 nucleotides read TGTGCCAGCGCGGGACTAGCGGGACCCTACGAGCAGTACTTC. Its protein is CASAGLAGPYEQYF.

This clone was seen a single time. The chain joins TRBV10-2 to TRBJ1-2; D is ambiguous. The CDR3 extends over 14 amino acids. Deletions cut 6 bases from V and 5 bases from J, with 16 bases between. Germline CDR1 and CDR2: WSHSY and SAAADI. CDR3 loop: CASSIDRLAYGYTF. In nucleotides, the CDR3 is TGCGCCAGCAGCATTGACCGTCTCGCTTATGGCTACACCTTC.

CDR3 residues: CASSLNLGTTNTGELFF. CDR3 bases: TGCGCCAGCAGCTTGAACCTCGGGACCACGAACACCGGGGAGCTGTTTTTT. This rearrangement joins TRBV5-1 to TRBJ2-2; TRBD1 or TRBD2 may be the D gene (5 bases each). The CDR3 runs to 17 residues. V was cut by 1 base and J by 0 bases, with 13 bases left in between. Germline values: CDR1 SGHRS, CDR2 YFSETQ.

The sample holds one count of this clone. The chain recombines TRBV5-1 with TRBJ2-3, with 7 bases identical to TRBD1. CDR1 and CDR2 (germline): SGHRS, YFSETQ. V shed 4 bases, J shed 4 bases, and the junction held 12 bases outside the gene matches. The CDR3 totals 16 residues. CDR3 nucleotides: TGCGCCAGCAGCCCGGGCCATCTCACAGGGGCAGATACGCAGTATTTT. Translated: CASSPGHLTGADTQYF.

This clone turned up a few times. V usage is TRBV5-1 and J usage is TRBJ2-6; the D call may be TRBD1 or TRBD2 (5 bases each). Germline CDR1 reads SGHRS; CDR2 reads YFSETQ. V dropped 6 bases and J dropped 2 bases, with 12 bases sitting between them. The CDR3 loop spans 15 amino acids. The CDR3 spells CASNPRGAGANVLTF. DNA for the CDR3: TGCGCCAGCAACCCCCGGGGCGCTGGGGCCAACGTCCTGACTTTC.

The chain links TRBV19 to TRBJ1-6, with a possible D match to TRBD1 (6 bases). Germline V gene data show CDR1 as LNHDA and CDR2 as SQIVND (reference sequence). The CDR3 covers 16 residues. V was clipped by 4 bases and J by 6 bases, with 16 bases between them. The CDR3 here is CASSTGAGVSNSPLHF. CDR3 DNA sequence: TGTGCCAGTAGTACGGGGGCTGGGGTGTCTAATTCACCCCTCCACTTT.

The J gene is TRBJ2-7, the V gene TRBV6-5, with 8 bases aligning to TRBD2. The junction had 9 bases not matched to a gene; V was cut back by 10 bases and J by 4 bases. Germline CDR1 MNHEY, CDR2 SVGAGI. The CDR3 extends over 13 amino acids. The CDR3 nucleotides are TGTGCCACTGCCGGGGGGGTTTCTTACGAGCAGTACTTC. Protein product: CATAGGVSYEQYF.